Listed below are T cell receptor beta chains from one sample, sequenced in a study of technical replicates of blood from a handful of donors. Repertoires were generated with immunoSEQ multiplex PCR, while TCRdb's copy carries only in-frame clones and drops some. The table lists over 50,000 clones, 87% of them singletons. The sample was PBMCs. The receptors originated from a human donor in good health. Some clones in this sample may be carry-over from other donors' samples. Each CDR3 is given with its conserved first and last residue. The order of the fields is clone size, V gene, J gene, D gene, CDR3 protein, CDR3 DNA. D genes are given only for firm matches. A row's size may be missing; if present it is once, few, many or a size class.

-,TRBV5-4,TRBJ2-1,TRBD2,CASSLGLAGARAYNEQFF,TGTGCCAGCAGCTTGGGGCTAGCGGGGGCACGCGCCTACAATGAGCAGTTCTTC
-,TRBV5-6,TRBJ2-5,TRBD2,CASSFSLAGGQETQYF,TGTGCCAGCAGCTTCAGTCTAGCGGGGGGGCAGGAGACCCAGTACTTC
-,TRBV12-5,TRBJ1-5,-,CASGFQVNQPQHF,TGTGCTAGTGGTTTTCAGGTCAATCAGCCCCAGCATTTT
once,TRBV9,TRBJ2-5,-,CASSVGPNGETQYF,TGTGCCAGCAGCGTAGGCCCTAACGGGGAGACCCAGTACTTC
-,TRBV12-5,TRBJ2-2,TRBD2,CASGLSLAGGPFTGELFF,TGTGCTAGTGGTTTAAGCCTAGCGGGAGGGCCGTTTACCGGGGAGCTGTTTTTT
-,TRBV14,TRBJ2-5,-,CASSRSLPETQYF,TGTGCCAGCAGCCGAAGCCTCCCCGAGACCCAGTACTTC
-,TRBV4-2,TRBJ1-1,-,CASSPQVYGTEAFF,TGTGCCAGCAGCCCACAGGTCTATGGGACTGAAGCTTTCTTT
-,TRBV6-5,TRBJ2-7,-,CASSSELAPGVYEQYF,TGTGCCAGCAGTTCCGAACTAGCGCCAGGGGTCTACGAGCAGTACTTC
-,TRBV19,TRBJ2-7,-,CASSIRVGAYEQYF,TGTGCCAGTAGTATCAGGGTTGGGGCCTACGAGCAGTACTTC
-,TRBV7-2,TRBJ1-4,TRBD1,CASSLKGAGSEKLFF,TGTGCCAGCAGCTTAAAGGGGGCGGGGAGTGAAAAACTGTTTTTT
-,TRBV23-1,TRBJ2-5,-,CASSQKGGKETQYF,TGCGCCAGCAGTCAAAAAGGGGGTAAAGAGACCCAGTACTTC
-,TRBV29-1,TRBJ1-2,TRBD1,CSVEGERTGRGNGYTF,TGCAGCGTTGAGGGAGAGAGGACAGGCCGGGGTAATGGCTACACCTTC
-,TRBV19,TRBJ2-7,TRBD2,CASRPGTSGSRQYF,TGTGCCAGTAGACCCGGGACTAGCGGGAGTAGGCAGTACTTC
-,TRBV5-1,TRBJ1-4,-,CASSLQSTNEKLFF,TGCGCCAGCAGCTTGCAGTCAACTAATGAAAAACTGTTTTTT
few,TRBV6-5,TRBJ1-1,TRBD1,CASSYARTGDTEAFF,TGTGCCAGCAGTTATGCCCGGACAGGGGACACTGAAGCTTTCTTT
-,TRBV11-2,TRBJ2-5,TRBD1,CASSSGQGLTQYF,TGTGCCAGCAGCTCGGGACAGGGGTTGACCCAGTACTTC
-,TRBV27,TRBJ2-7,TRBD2,CASSPGLADHEQYF,TGTGCCAGCAGCCCGGGACTAGCGGACCACGAGCAGTACTTC
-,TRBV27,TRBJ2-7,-,CASSLSSAGEQYF,TGTGCCAGCAGTTTGAGTAGCGCGGGGGAGCAGTACTTC
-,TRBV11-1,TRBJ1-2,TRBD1,CASSPGTENYGYTF,TGTGCCAGCAGCCCAGGGACAGAAAACTATGGCTACACCTTC
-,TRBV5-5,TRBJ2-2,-,CASSLARPLSTGELFF,TGTGCCAGCAGCTTGGCGCGGCCTCTGAGCACCGGGGAGCTGTTTTTT
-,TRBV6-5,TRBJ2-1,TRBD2,CASSKPSGIYNEQFF,TGTGCCAGCAGTAAGCCTAGCGGGATTTACAATGAGCAGTTCTTC
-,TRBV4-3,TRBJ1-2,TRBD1,CASTMDRGRINYGYTF,TGCGCCAGCACTATGGACAGGGGGCGAATTAACTATGGCTACACCTTC
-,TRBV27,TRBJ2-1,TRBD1,CASSLLIGTGLAEQFF,TGTGCCAGCAGTTTATTGATTGGGACAGGGTTGGCTGAGCAGTTCTTC
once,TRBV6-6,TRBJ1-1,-,CASSEQEKNTEAFF,TGTGCCAGCAGCGAACAGGAAAAGAACACTGAAGCTTTCTTT
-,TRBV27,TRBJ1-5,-,CASSFLRGGQPQHF,TGTGCCAGCAGTTTCCTCAGGGGAGGGCAGCCCCAGCATTTT
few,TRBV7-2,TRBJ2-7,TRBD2,CASSLGAGGIHEQYF,TGTGCCAGCAGCTTAGGAGCGGGGGGTATCCACGAGCAGTACTTC
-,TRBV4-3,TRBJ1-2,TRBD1,CASSQTGEGGYTF,TGCGCCAGCAGCCAGACAGGGGAAGGGGGCTACACCTTC
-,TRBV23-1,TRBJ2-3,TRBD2,CASSHPTSPRTDTQYF,TGCGCCAGCAGTCATCCGACTAGCCCACGCACAGATACGCAGTATTTT
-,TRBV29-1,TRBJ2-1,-,CSVDREHNEQFF,TGCAGCGTTGACAGGGAACACAATGAGCAGTTCTTC
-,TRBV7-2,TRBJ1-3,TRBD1,CASSSGGSGNTIYF,TGTGCCAGCAGCTCAGGGGGTTCTGGAAACACCATATATTTT
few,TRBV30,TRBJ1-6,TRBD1,CAWSVDRVRPLHF,TGTGCCTGGAGTGTAGACAGGGTGAGACCCCTCCACTTT
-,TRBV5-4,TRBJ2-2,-,CASSSRGNTGELFF,TGTGCCAGCAGCTCCAGGGGAAACACCGGGGAGCTGTTTTTT
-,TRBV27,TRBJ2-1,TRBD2,CASRDSGRAGEQFF,TGTGCCAGCAGAGACAGCGGGAGGGCCGGTGAGCAGTTCTTC
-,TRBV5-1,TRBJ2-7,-,CASSLVSGPTYEQYF,TGCGCCAGCAGCTTGGTTAGCGGCCCCACCTACGAGCAGTACTTC
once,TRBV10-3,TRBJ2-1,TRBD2,CATRTSGRHDNEQFF,TGTGCCACAAGGACTAGCGGGAGGCATGACAATGAGCAGTTCTTC